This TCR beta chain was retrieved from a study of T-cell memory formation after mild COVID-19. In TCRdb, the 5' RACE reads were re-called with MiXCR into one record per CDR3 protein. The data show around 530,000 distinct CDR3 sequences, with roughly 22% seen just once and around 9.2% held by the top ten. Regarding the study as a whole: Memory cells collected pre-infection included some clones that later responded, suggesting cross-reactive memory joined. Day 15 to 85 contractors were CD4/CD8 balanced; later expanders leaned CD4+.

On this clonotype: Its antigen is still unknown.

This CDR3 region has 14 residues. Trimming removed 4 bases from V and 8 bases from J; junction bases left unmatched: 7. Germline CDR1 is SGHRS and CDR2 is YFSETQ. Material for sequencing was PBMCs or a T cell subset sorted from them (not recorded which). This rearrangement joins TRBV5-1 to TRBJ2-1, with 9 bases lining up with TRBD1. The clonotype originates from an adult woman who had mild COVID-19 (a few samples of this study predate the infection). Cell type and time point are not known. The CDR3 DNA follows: TGCGCCAGCAGCGCCCGGGACAGGGTTGATGAGCAGTTCTTC. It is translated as CASSARDRVDEQFF.